One sample yielded the 25 T cell receptor beta chains listed below, sequenced in a study of post-analysis software for immune sequencing data (dated by TCRdb to between 2014 and 2017). Libraries were built with PCR. The sequencing machine was an Illumina HiSeq 2500. To reduce PCR and sequencing biases, unique molecular identifiers were incorporated into the TCR beta cDNA libraries. TCRdb ran its own pipeline on the public reads, namely fastp trimming at Q25 and MiXCR clone calling, and kept in-frame beta chains. Rows merge per CDR3 protein into single entries with the most common DNA and genes. This sample is represented by 750,000 to 950,000 distinct CDR3 sequences; around 46% of them were singletons. In total, the top ten clones hold 4.9% of the sample. Points the paper makes about the study in general: Significantly higher frequencies in patients than in controls were found for a few TRBV segments, including TRBV5-6, TRBV5-1 and TRBV20-1.

No antigen has been identified for these receptors. The sample consisted of blood. The receptors come from a girl aged 10 to 17 with multiple sclerosis.

The chain recombines TRBV5-1 with TRBJ2-6; D gene uncertain. CDR3 length: 19 residues. Germline values: CDR1 SGHRS, CDR2 YFSETQ. V was cut by 5 bases and J by 1 base, with 22 bases left in between. In DNA form, the CDR3 reads TGCGCCAGCAGGCTTCCTGCCCTGGACGGAGCTTCTGGGGCCAACGTCCTGACTTTC. Translated: CASRLPALDGASGANVLTF.

V gene TRBV7-2 combines with J gene TRBJ1-5, with D perhaps matching TRBD1 (5 bases). CDR1 SGHTA and CDR2 FQGNSA come from the germline V gene. The CDR3 loop spans 13 amino acids. Deletions cut 5 bases from V and 7 bases from J, with 12 bases between. CDR3 DNA sequence: TGTGCCAGCAGCCCGACAGTTTTCCAGCCCCAGCATTTT. Its protein product is CASSPTVFQPQHF. Filled out from reference TRBV7-2 and TRBJ1-5, the complete variable domain reads GAGVSQSPSNKVTEKGKDVELRCDPISGHTALYWYRQSLGQGLEFLIYFQGNSAPDKSGLPSDRFSAERTGGSVSTLTIQRTQQEDSAVYLCASSPTVFQPQHFGDGTRLSIL.

Many counts were recorded for this clonotype. The genes are TRBV12-3 or TRBV12-4 and TRBJ1-4; D is unresolved. This CDR3 has 11 residues. Trimming stripped 6 bases from V and 5 bases from J, with 4 bases between. The CDR3 sequence is CASRGNEKLFF. Here the CDR3 DNA reads TGTGCCAGCAGGGGGAATGAAAAACTGTTTTTT.

The rearrangement links TRBV6-5 to TRBJ2-3, with 8 bases lining up with TRBD2. V was pared by 6 bases and J by 4 bases, with 6 bases of the junction left unmatched. Germline V gives CDR1 MNHEY, CDR2 SVGAGI. The CDR3 has 14 amino acids. The CDR3: CASSLGRAADTQYF. The CDR3 DNA reads TGTGCCAGCAGCCTCGGGAGGGCCGCAGATACGCAGTATTTT.

This clonotype was detected only a few times. The chain joins TRBV29-1 to TRBJ2-7, with D possibly being TRBD2 (6 bases). CDR1 SQVTM and CDR2 ANQGSEA come from the germline V gene. The CDR3 is 12 residues long. V shed 3 bases and J shed 6 bases, with 12 bases lying between them. The DNA of the CDR3 is TGCAGCGTTGAGCACGGGGGTTCCGAGCAGTACTTC. Translation gives CSVEHGGSEQYF.

This chain connects TRBV7-9 to TRBJ1-1, with 12 bases matching TRBD1. The CDR3 is 18 residues long. CDR1 and CDR2 (germline): SEHNR, FQNEAQ (reference sequence). V shed 4 bases, J shed 1 base, and the junction held 10 bases outside the gene matches. CDR3 in DNA: TGTGCCAGCAGCTCCGGGGGGACAGGGGGCCGCAGGAACACTGAAGCTTTCTTT. Translating gives CASSSGGTGGRRNTEAFF.

The V and J genes are TRBV14 and TRBJ2-7; possible D gene TRBD1, 6 bases. V gave up 6 bases and J gave up 2 bases, with 11 bases separating them. The CDR3 has 13 amino acids. Per the germline V gene, CDR1 is SGHDN and CDR2 is FVKESK. DNA for the CDR3: TGTGCCAGCAGATCAGGGGCTACCTACGAGCAGTACTTC. Translated, it gives CASRSGATYEQYF.

The CDR3 is CASSGRQGPSETQYF. The CDR3 region has the DNA TGTGCCAGCAGCGGACGACAGGGACCATCGGAGACCCAGTACTTC. J is TRBJ2-5 and V is TRBV9; 7 nucleotides match TRBD1. The J segment lost 5 bases and the V segment lost 3 bases, leaving 10 bases of the junction unmatched. The CDR3 runs to 15 residues. Germline assignment: CDR1 SGDLS and CDR2 YYNGEE.

The rearrangement links TRBV20-1 to TRBJ1-2; D not certain. The CDR3 totals 12 residues. Per germline, CDR1 DFQATT and CDR2 SNEGSKA (reference sequence). CDR3 sequence: CRTGNLNYGYTF. For the CDR3, the DNA is TGCCGAACGGGGAACCTCAACTATGGCTACACCTTC.

The chain carries TRBV20-1 and TRBJ2-1; 8 bases map to TRBD2. Per the germline V gene, CDR1 is DFQATT and CDR2 is SNEGSKA (reference sequence). Germline trimming cut 8 bases from V and 1 base from J; bases unmatched to any gene: 19. The CDR3 extends over 18 amino acids. CDR3: CSTRGGRRWRASYNEQFF. In nucleotides, the CDR3 is TGCAGTACTCGGGGGGGTAGGCGGTGGCGGGCTTCCTACAATGAGCAGTTCTTC.

This clonotype was observed a handful of times. A read error may produce the germline difference seen at one junction end. The V call is TRBV27, the J call TRBJ1-5; 7 nucleotides match TRBD1. The CDR3 is 14 residues long. CDR1 and CDR2 (germline): MNHEY, SMNVEV (reference sequence). This CDR3 reads CASSPGGPNQPRHF. CDR3 coding DNA: TGTGCCAGCAGCCCAGGGGGTCCTAATCAGCCCCGGCATTTT.

In DNA form, the CDR3 reads TGTGCCAGCAGTTCCGAGGGGGGGGCGAGCTCCTACAATGAGCAGTTCTTC. Amino acids: CASSSEGGASSYNEQFF. The chain is built from TRBV6-5 and TRBJ2-1, with a tentative D call TRBD2 (7 bases). Trimming stripped 4 bases from V and 0 bases from J, with 16 bases between. The germline V gene has CDR1 MNHEY and CDR2 SVGAGI. The CDR3 is made up of 17 amino acids.

V usage is TRBV20-1 and J usage is TRBJ2-7, with D possibly matching TRBD1 (6 bases). Per the germline V gene, CDR1 is DFQATT and CDR2 is SNEGSKA (reference sequence). Trimming left V 0 bases short and J 0 bases short, with 12 bases between. The CDR3 runs 15 residues. The CDR3: CSARDWDKGSYEQYF. The CDR3 region has the DNA TGCAGTGCTAGAGATTGGGACAAAGGCTCCTACGAGCAGTACTTC.

About this clonotype: The germline gene is not matched at one end of the junction; a read error may be the cause. The chain employs TRBV28 and TRBJ2-3, with D possibly TRBD2 on 5 matching bases. Germline V gene data show CDR1 as MDHEN and CDR2 as SYDVKM. The CDR3 is made up of 15 amino acids. CDR3 loop: CASNLYRGGPDTQYF. Here the CDR3 DNA reads TGTGCCAGCAATTTATATCGTGGAGGCCCAGATACGCAGTATTTT. The whole variable domain, remainder taken from reference TRBV28 and TRBJ2-3, is DVKVTQSSRYLVKRTGEKVFLECVQDMDHENMFWYRQDPGLGLRLIYFSYDVKMKEKGDIPEGYSVSREKKERFSLILESASTNQTSMYLCASNLYRGGPDTQYFGPGTRLTVL.

The chain has TRBV29-1 and TRBJ2-3; D gene unclear. The CDR3 is made up of 12 amino acids. Germline V gene lookup returns CDR1 SQVTM and CDR2 ANQGSEA. Trimming cost V 3 bases and J 12 bases, with 16 bases left between them. The CDR3 sequence: CSVERRTGNQYF. CDR3 in DNA: TGCAGCGTTGAGAGGCGCACGGGCAATCAGTATTTT.

This sequence joins TRBV7-9 and TRBJ2-4, with 10 bases lining up with TRBD2. The CDR3 contains 13 residues. CDR1 SEHNR and CDR2 FQNEAQ come from the germline V gene (reference sequence). Trimming cost V 7 bases and J 5 bases; bases outside gene matches: 2. Here the CDR3 DNA reads TGTGCCAGCACGCTAGCGGGGGAAAACATTCAGTACTTC. This sequence encodes CASTLAGENIQYF.

V usage is TRBV2 and J usage is TRBJ1-1; possible D gene TRBD1, 5 bases. Germline loops: CDR1 SNHLY, CDR2 FYNNEI. This CDR3 region has 14 residues. The ends were cut back, 7 bases at V and 7 bases at J, with 19 bases in the middle. The CDR3 spells CASTRDAGGGEAFF. For the CDR3, the DNA is TGTGCCAGCACCCGGGACGCCGGGGGAGGTGAAGCTTTCTTT.

This chain uses TRBV12-3 or TRBV12-4 with TRBJ2-1; TRBD1 agrees at 8 bases. V trimming: 10 bases; J trimming: 0 bases; junction bases outside the gene matches: 5. The CDR3 is 14 residues long. CDR3 loop: CATKTGGSYNEQFF. The DNA for the CDR3 is TGTGCCACAAAAACAGGGGGCTCCTACAATGAGCAGTTCTTC.

This chain uses TRBV20-1 with TRBJ2-5; no reliable D call. The CDR3 is 10 residues long. CDR1 and CDR2 (germline): DFQATT, SNEGSKA (reference sequence). Trimming removed 5 bases at V and 11 bases at J, with 12 bases between. CDR3 sequence: CSAPFREQYF. The CDR3 DNA reads as TGCAGTGCTCCCTTTAGAGAGCAGTACTTC.

A few counts support this clonotype. V gene TRBV7-3 combines with J gene TRBJ2-5, with a tentative D call TRBD1 (6 bases). The germline V and J ends were trimmed by 1 base and 1 base, with 10 bases remaining between them. The germline V gene encodes CDR1 SGHTA and CDR2 FQGTGA. The CDR3 contains 15 residues. Here the CDR3 reads CASSLIPGAQETQYF. CDR3 DNA: TGTGCCAGCAGCTTAATCCCAGGGGCCCAAGAGACCCAGTACTTC.

V is TRBV12-3 or TRBV12-4 and J is TRBJ1-4; 7 nucleotides agree with TRBD1. V shed 4 bases, J shed 8 bases, and the junction held 13 bases outside the gene matches. The CDR3 runs to 16 residues. The CDR3 loop is CASSSPRGQGNEKLFF. The CDR3 nucleotides are TGTGCCAGCAGTTCCCCAAGGGGGCAGGGAAACGAAAAACTGTTTTTT.

V is TRBV12-3 or TRBV12-4 and J is TRBJ2-7; TRBD2 aligns across 8 bases. With V trimmed by 7 bases and J by 2 bases, 7 bases remained unmatched. The CDR3 loop spans 14 amino acids. For the CDR3, the DNA is TGTGCCAGCAATGCCCCGGGACTAGCCTACGAGCAGTACTTC. Translating it yields CASNAPGLAYEQYF.

Of note for this clonotype: It may be a read error: a sequence one base away is much more abundant. The V and J genes are TRBV12-3 or TRBV12-4 and TRBJ2-7; D uncertain. The J call is uncertain, as TRBJ2-5 better fits the DNA end. The CDR3 has 13 amino acids. The CDR3 is CASSFDYQETQYF. CDR3 bases: TGTGCCAGCAGTTTCGACTACCAAGAGACCCAGTACTTC.

This clonotype has only a few counts. CDR3 sequence reads: CASSPRGGGQAFYGYTF. The CDR3 DNA is TGTGCCAGCAGCCCTCGAGGGGGGGGACAGGCCTTCTATGGCTACACCTTC. This rearrangement joins TRBV7-3 to TRBJ1-2; TRBD1 matches at 8 bases. This CDR3 is 17 amino acids long. The V gene end was trimmed by 5 bases and the J gene end by 4 bases; junction bases not matched to a gene: 15. The germline CDR1 and CDR2 sequences are SGHTA and FQGTGA. Full variable domain (missing parts from reference TRBV7-3 and TRBJ1-2): GAGVSQTPSNKVTEKGKYVELRCDPISGHTALYWYRQSLGQGPEFLIYFQGTGAADDSGLPNDRFFAVRPEGSVSTLKIQRTERGDSAVYLCASSPRGGGQAFYGYTFGSGTRLTVV.

CDR3 DNA: TGTGCCAGCAGCGTTGGGGATTACAATGAGCAGTACTTC. Its translation: CASSVGDYNEQYF. The rearrangement joins TRBV9 to TRBJ2-7; D is ambiguous. Trimming removed 2 bases at V and 7 bases at J, with 13 bases between. CDR3 size: 13 residues. The germline gives CDR1 SGDLS, CDR2 YYNGEE.